These 30 T cell receptor beta chains originate from one sample sequenced in a study of blood T cell repertoires in COVID-19 (dated by TCRdb to the early 2020s). The library was prepared using the immunoSEQ multiplex PCR assay. TCRdb's version of the immuneACCESS table is confined to in-frame rearrangements and falls short of the full clone set. An unresolved V gene accounts for under half of the shortfall where checked; the remainder is of unknown origin. For this sample the table gives some 320,000 clones, of which 85% were detected only once. The top ten constitute 7.2% of the sample. Material: peripheral blood. The receptor source for this set is a human donor in a cohort sampled during active COVID-19.

This chain connects TRBV6-5 to TRBJ1-2; 8 bases line up with TRBD1. Germline values: CDR1 MNHEY, CDR2 SVGAGI. The CDR3 runs 16 residues. Trimming took 0 bases from V and 8 from J; bases not matched to a gene: 11. DNA for the CDR3: TGTGCCAGCAGTTACTCACGGGCCCAGGGGGCTTTCGGCTACACCTTC. Translated: CASSYSRAQGAFGYTF.

The CDR3 sequence is CASSLQDRVYWVTIYF. CDR3 DNA sequence: TGTGCTAGTAGCTTACAGGACAGGGTTTATTGGGTCACCATATATTTT. The chain has TRBV12-5 and TRBJ1-3, with 8 nucleotides matching TRBD1. Germline V gives CDR1 LGHNT, CDR2 FRNRAP. The CDR3 runs 16 residues. With V trimmed by 8 bases and J by 9 bases, 18 bases remained unmatched.

V gene TRBV10-2 combines with J gene TRBJ1-6; tentatively, D is TRBD1 (6 bases). Trimming took 0 bases from V and 0 from J, leaving 12 bases between them. Germline V CDR1 and CDR2: WSHSY, SAAADI. This CDR3 is 18 amino acids long. The CDR3 DNA sequence: TGCGCCAGCAGTGAGTCCGGGACACTCAGCTCCTATAATTCACCCCTCCACTTT. Amino acid sequence: CASSESGTLSSYNSPLHF.

The chain uses TRBV3-1 (or the pseudogene TRBV3-2) and TRBJ2-5, with D possibly matching TRBD2 (6 bases). The V end was cut by 0 bases, the J end by 1 base, with 15 bases between. CDR3 length: 17 residues. Germline V gene sequence: CDR1 LGHDT, CDR2 YNNKEL (reference sequence). The CDR3 nucleotides read TGTGCCAGCAGCCAAGAAAGGGCGGGAATCTCCCAAGAGACCCAGTACTTC. Residues: CASSQERAGISQETQYF.

The chain carries TRBV30 and TRBJ1-2, with 7 positions matching TRBD1. The V and J ends lost 3 bases and 4 bases, in that order; junction bases with no gene match: 8. This CDR3 comprises 14 residues. The V gene's germline CDR1 is GTSNPN and CDR2 SVGIG (reference sequence). In DNA form, the CDR3 reads TGTGCCTGGAGAAGTAGGGGGCCGGTCTATGGCTACACCTTC. It encodes CAWRSRGPVYGYTF.

This chain uses TRBV5-6 with TRBJ2-7, with 10 bases that match TRBD1. V shed 3 bases, J shed 4 bases, and the junction held 13 bases outside the gene matches. The CDR3 spans 17 residues. From germline, CDR1 is SGHDT and CDR2 YYEEEE. The CDR3 nucleotides read TGTGCCAGCAGCTCGGGACAGGGGAGGCTAGCGGGTTACGAGCAGTACTTC. Translation gives CASSSGQGRLAGYEQYF.

The chain has TRBV7-3 and TRBJ1-3; D possibly corresponds to TRBD1 (6 bases). CDR1 is SGHTA, CDR2 FQGTGA, per germline. The CDR3 has 15 residues. Trimming stripped 1 base from V and 8 bases from J, with 15 bases between. The DNA for the CDR3 is TGTGCCAGCAGCTTAAGCGGATTGGGGGCTGACACCATATATTTT. Its translation: CASSLSGLGADTIYF.

The rearrangement joins TRBV7-6 to TRBJ1-6, with D possibly TRBD1 on 5 matching bases. CDR1 is SGHVS, CDR2 FNYEAQ, per germline. CDR3 length equals 18 residues. V lost 1 base and J 0 bases, leaving 13 bases between the germline ends. CDR3: CASSLGAGPSSYNSPLHF. In nucleotides, the CDR3 is TGTGCCAGCAGCTTAGGTGCGGGGCCCAGCTCCTATAATTCACCCCTCCACTTT. The entire variable domain, with the rest obtained from reference TRBV7-6 and TRBJ1-6, is as follows: GAGVSQSPRYKVTKRGQDVALRCDPISGHVSLYWYRQALGQGPEFLTYFNYEAQQDKSGLPNDRFSAERPEGSISTLTIQRTEQRDSAMYRCASSLGAGPSSYNSPLHFGNGTRLTVT.

The gene calls are TRBV29-1 and TRBJ1-3, with 8 positions matching TRBD1. Germline V gives CDR1 SQVTM, CDR2 ANQGSEA. Losses at the gene ends were 4 bases for V and 2 bases for J; bases not matched to a gene: 7. This CDR3 is built from 15 residues. The CDR3 sequence is CSVVQGAFAGNTIYF. CDR3 DNA: TGCAGCGTTGTCCAGGGGGCATTCGCTGGAAACACCATATATTTT.

This clone came up once. The chain joins TRBV6-6 to TRBJ2-6; D possibly corresponds to TRBD1 (6 bases). Germline CDR1 MNHNY, CDR2 SVGAGI (reference sequence). The V end was cut by 5 bases, the J end by 0 bases, with 11 bases between. This CDR3 has 16 amino acids. CDR3 sequence (DNA): TGTGCCAGCAGTCGGACAGTCTCCTCTGGGGCCAACGTCCTGACTTTC. Protein: CASSRTVSSGANVLTF.

A single count supports this clone. The J gene is TRBJ2-7, the V gene TRBV3-1 (or the pseudogene TRBV3-2); 8 bases are a match to TRBD1. This CDR3 is 14 amino acids long. Per germline, CDR1 LGHDT and CDR2 YNNKEL (reference sequence). V was clipped by 3 bases and J by 3 bases; unmatched bases: 4. The CDR3 is CASSHRDRFYEQYF. The CDR3 nucleotides read TGTGCCAGCAGCCATCGGGACAGGTTCTACGAGCAGTACTTC.

This chain connects TRBV19 to TRBJ1-6, with 8 bases that match TRBD1. Germline loops: CDR1 LNHDA, CDR2 SQIVND (reference sequence). The ends lost 5 bases at V and 0 bases at J; junction bases unmatched: 3. This CDR3 comprises 16 residues. The CDR3, as DNA: TGTGCCAGTAGTCGGACAGGGAGCTCCTATAATTCACCCCTCCACTTT. It translates to CASSRTGSSYNSPLHF.

This clone was seen just once. This sequence joins TRBV12-5 and TRBJ2-7; 7 bases are a match to TRBD2. CDR1 is LGHNT, CDR2 FRNRAP, per germline. The CDR3 length is 13 residues. The ends lost 0 bases at V and 7 bases at J; junction bases unmatched: 3. CDR3 amino acids: CASGLVRGGEQYF. The CDR3 DNA follows: TGTGCTAGTGGTTTGGTACGGGGAGGGGAGCAGTACTTC.

The V and J genes are TRBV18 and TRBJ2-7; TRBD1 might be the D (5 bases). The CDR3 loop spans 13 amino acids. The V gene's germline CDR1 is KGHSH and CDR2 LQKENI. The ends were cut back, 4 bases at V and 4 bases at J, with 11 bases in the middle. The CDR3 coding sequence is TGTGCCAGCTCACAGGGGCCTCTTTACGAGCAGTACTTC. Its translation: CASSQGPLYEQYF.

Points on this clone: Compared with germline, one end of the junction differs, possibly owing to a read error. The V call is TRBV20-1, the J call TRBJ2-7, with a weak D call TRBD1 (6 bases). The CDR3 totals 11 residues. CDR1 and CDR2 (germline): DFQATT, SNEGSKA (reference sequence). CDR3 nucleotides: TGCAGTGCTCTCCGGGACAAGTACTCCTCTTTC. It yields the protein CSALRDKYSSF.

The rearrangement uses TRBV10-1 and TRBJ1-2, with TRBD1 identical over 7 bases. Trimming at V came to 3 bases and at J to 6 bases, leaving 10 bases not matched to a gene. The CDR3 is 15 residues long. CDR1 WNHNN and CDR2 SYGVQD come from the germline V gene (reference sequence). CDR3 amino acids: CASSDTAGGINGYTF. CDR3 bases: TGCGCCAGCAGTGATACGGCAGGGGGGATCAATGGCTACACCTTC.

This clone has a single count. This chain links TRBV9 with TRBJ2-3; 10 positions agree with TRBD2. CDR3 length: 15 amino acids. J gave up 4 bases and V 4 bases, and 6 bases lay outside the gene matches. Germline V gene sequence: CDR1 SGDLS, CDR2 YYNGEE. In DNA, the CDR3 is TGTGCCAGCAGCCAAAGCGGGGGGGCATCAGATACGCAGTATTTT. Amino acid sequence: CASSQSGGASDTQYF. Full variable domain (missing parts from reference TRBV9 and TRBJ2-3): DSGVTQTPKHLITATGQRVTLRCSPRSGDLSVYWYQQSLDQGLQFLIQYYNGEERAKGNILERFSAQQFPDLHSELNLSSLELGDSALYFCASSQSGGASDTQYFGPGTRLTVL.

The chain carries TRBV19 and TRBJ2-7; TRBD1 is a possible D gene (6 bases). Per the germline V gene, CDR1 is LNHDA and CDR2 is SQIVND (reference sequence). Trimming took off 5 bases at V and 7 bases at J, with 18 bases between the two ends. CDR3 length: 14 residues. The CDR3 DNA reads as TGTGCCAGTAGTCCCCGACAGGTTTGGGGGGAGCAGTACTTC. Its translation is CASSPRQVWGEQYF.

The chain employs TRBV27 and TRBJ1-1, with TRBD1 matching over 9 bases. Germline V gene data show CDR1 as MNHEY and CDR2 as SMNVEV (reference sequence). CDR3 size: 14 residues. J was trimmed by 5 bases and V by 6 bases; bases with no gene match: 7. The CDR3 protein is CASRPGQGGTEAFF. The CDR3 coding sequence is TGTGCCAGCAGGCCGGGACAGGGAGGAACTGAAGCTTTCTTT.

This clone was recorded once. The genes are TRBV7-9 and TRBJ1-1, with D possibly being TRBD1 (6 bases). Trimming stripped 8 bases from V and 2 bases from J, with 12 bases between. The germline V gene encodes CDR1 SEHNR and CDR2 FQNEAQ (reference sequence). The CDR3 totals 13 residues. CDR3 coding DNA: TGTGCCAGCCAGGGGACGGTCAACACTGAAGCTTTCTTT. Its translation: CASQGTVNTEAFF.

The rearrangement uses TRBV6-4 and TRBJ1-1; D gene uncertain. CDR1 MRHNA and CDR2 SNTAGT come from the germline V gene. The CDR3 has 12 amino acids. The V end was cut by 0 bases, the J end by 10 bases, with 9 bases between. The CDR3 DNA reads as TGTGCCAGCAGTGACTCCCCAGGTCGAGCTTTCTTT. Translating gives CASSDSPGRAFF.

This clone was seen a few times. The chain carries TRBV28 and TRBJ1-1, with 8 bases lining up with TRBD1. The V gene end was trimmed by 5 bases and the J gene end by 5 bases; junction bases not matched to a gene: 7. The CDR3 spans 14 residues. Germline V CDR1 and CDR2: MDHEN, SYDVKM. The CDR3 bases are TGTGCCAGCAGTCGGACAGGGATTAAGACTGAAGCTTTCTTT. Translation: CASSRTGIKTEAFF.

The sample holds a few counts of this clone. The J gene is TRBJ1-1, the V gene TRBV5-1; weak D call: TRBD1 (6 bases). The CDR3 contains 16 residues. Trimming stripped 6 bases from V and 2 bases from J, with 20 bases between. The germline CDR1 and CDR2 sequences are SGHRS and YFSETQ. The CDR3 protein is CASKSGRGQTNTEAFF. CDR3 nucleotides: TGCGCCAGCAAGTCCGGACGGGGACAAACTAACACTGAAGCTTTCTTT.

J is TRBJ2-3 and V is TRBV7-9; tentatively, D is TRBD2 (6 bases). Trimming cost V 5 bases and J 5 bases, with 17 bases left between them. The CDR3 is 15 amino acids. Germline values: CDR1 SEHNR, CDR2 FQNEAQ (reference sequence). The CDR3 nucleotides are TGTGCCAGCAGCCGGGACTTTCGGGCTGGAGATACGCAGTATTTT. As protein: CASSRDFRAGDTQYF. Full variable domain (rest looked up from reference TRBV7-9 and TRBJ2-3): DTGVSQNPRHKITKRGQNVTFRCDPISEHNRLYWYRQTLGQGPEFLTYFQNEAQLEKSRLLSDRFSAERPKGSFSTLEIQRTEQGDSAMYLCASSRDFRAGDTQYFGPGTRLTVL.

In this sample, this clone turned up once. The genes are TRBV6-1 and TRBJ1-5, with D possibly matching TRBD1 (5 bases). Germline V gene data show CDR1 as MNHNS and CDR2 as SASEGT. The CDR3 sequence is 16 residues long. Between the trimmed V and J ends, which lost 2 bases and 0 bases, there was a span of 11 bases. In DNA form, the CDR3 reads TGTGCCAGCAGTGAATATCGGGGGGATAGCAATCAGCCCCAGCATTTT. Translating it yields CASSEYRGDSNQPQHF.

This rearrangement joins TRBV18 to TRBJ2-5; maybe TRBD1 (6 bases). Germline V CDR1 and CDR2: KGHSH, LQKENI. The CDR3 sequence is 13 residues long. V was trimmed by 3 bases and J by 3 bases, leaving 8 bases between them. CDR3 protein: CASSPGQEETQYF. CDR3 in DNA: TGTGCCAGCTCACCGGGACAAGAAGAGACCCAGTACTTC. The complete variable domain, with remaining parts taken from reference TRBV18 and TRBJ2-5, reads NAGVMQNPRHLVRRRGQEARLRCSPMKGHSHVYWYRQLPEEGLKFMVYLQKENIIDESGMPKERFSAEFPKEGPSILRIQQVVRGDSAAYFCASSPGQEETQYFGPGTRLLVL.

The chain couples TRBV6-1 to TRBJ1-4; maybe TRBD1 (5 bases). CDR3 size: 14 residues. The germline V gene has CDR1 MNHNS and CDR2 SASEGT. The V end was cut by 3 bases, the J end by 2 bases, with 7 bases between. CDR3 protein: CASSDRATNEKLFF. CDR3 coding DNA: TGTGCCAGCAGTGACAGGGCCACTAATGAAAAACTGTTTTTT.

There are a few counts of this clone. V and J are TRBV7-3 and TRBJ2-3; TRBD2 is a possible D gene (6 bases). Trimming took off 2 bases at V and 0 bases at J, with 15 bases between the two ends. Germline V gives CDR1 SGHTA, CDR2 FQGTGA. This CDR3 spans 17 amino acids. CDR3 coding DNA: TGTGCCAGCAGCTTAGACGGGAGAGGGACTAGCACAGATACGCAGTATTTT. Protein sequence: CASSLDGRGTSTDTQYF.

J is TRBJ1-1 and V is TRBV5-6, with a possible D match to TRBD1 (5 bases). CDR3 length: 12 residues. In germline, CDR1 is SGHDT, CDR2 YYEEEE. Trimming stripped 3 bases from V and 6 bases from J, with 9 bases between. CDR3 region: CASSSGGAEAFF. The DNA of the CDR3 is TGTGCCAGCAGCTCTGGGGGGGCTGAAGCTTTCTTT.

The chain links TRBV7-3 to TRBJ1-6, with D possibly matching TRBD1 (6 bases). V gave up 2 bases and J gave up 13 bases, with 15 bases separating them. The V gene's germline CDR1 is SGHTA and CDR2 FQGTGA. The CDR3 runs 14 residues. CDR3 region: CASSLGGISAPLHF. DNA of the CDR3: TGTGCCAGCAGCTTAGGGGGCATCTCGGCCCCCCTCCACTTT.